A single sample is the source of the 21 T cell receptor beta chains below, sequenced in a study of vaccination effects on CD4 cells after COVID-19. These receptors' antigens are unknown. ViraFEST used viral peptide pools to expand antigen-specific CD4+ T cells before sequencing. Following 10 days of culture, CD4+ T cells were isolated. Infection dated between March and December 2020, before the Alpha, Beta and Delta variants reached the United States. Here immunoSEQ multiplex PCR was the method, and the copy in TCRdb shows in-frame clones only, minus some. This sample has around 40,000 clones, with about 68% found just once. The sample was CD4+ T cells from PBMCs cultured with a peptide pool, taken before COVID-19 vaccination. The receptors come from a human donor who had a prior SARS-CoV-2 infection.

This clone turned up a few times. Additional DNA sequences in this sample encode the identical CDR3. V usage is TRBV5-1 and J usage is TRBJ2-7, with a weak D call TRBD2 (6 bases). CDR3 length: 14 amino acids. The ends were cut back, 0 bases at V and 1 base at J, with 8 bases in the middle. Germline values: CDR1 SGHRS, CDR2 YFSETQ. The chain's CDR3 is CASSLVAGSYEQYF. CDR3 in DNA: TGCGCCAGCAGCTTGGTCGCGGGGTCCTACGAGCAGTACTTC.

The rearrangement uses TRBV19 and TRBJ2-1, with 10 nucleotides matching TRBD2. In germline, CDR1 is LNHDA, CDR2 SQIVND (reference sequence). The V and J ends lost 4 bases and 0 bases, in that order; junction bases with no gene match: 6. This CDR3 contains 17 residues. CDR3: CASSTDRTSGSYNEQFF. CDR3 DNA: TGTGCCAGTAGTACCGACCGGACTAGCGGCTCCTACAATGAGCAGTTCTTC. The whole variable domain, remainder taken from reference TRBV19 and TRBJ2-1, is DGGITQSPKYLFRKEGQNVTLSCEQNLNHDAMYWYRQDPGQGLRLIYYSQIVNDFQKGDIAEGYSVSREKKESFPLTVTSAQKNPTAFYLCASSTDRTSGSYNEQFFGPGTRLTVL.

The chain recombines TRBV15 with TRBJ2-5; D might be TRBD1 or TRBD2, each matching 5 bases. CDR3 length: 21 amino acids. CDR1 and CDR2 (germline): LNHNV, YYDKDF (reference sequence). V gave up 1 base and J gave up 7 bases, with 34 bases separating them. CDR3 bases: TGTGCCACCAGCAGAGGTGGCGACTTGGATGGATGGGGTCGAGGGGTTGGGACCCAGTACTTC. It translates to CATSRGGDLDGWGRGVGTQYF.

The CDR3, as DNA: TGTGCCAGCTCCGAAGGGGGCGCTTATGGCTACACCTTC. It yields the protein CASSEGGAYGYTF. The V and J genes are TRBV5-4 and TRBJ1-2; 7 positions agree with TRBD1. The ends lost 7 bases at V and 5 bases at J; junction bases unmatched: 8. The CDR3 length is 13 residues. CDR1 and CDR2 (germline): SGHNT, YYREEE (reference sequence).

By share, this clone counts as medium-sized (0.01 to 0.1%). The CDR3 region has the DNA TGTGCCAGCACCGCCTCCTTCGGCGAGCAGTACTTC. This gives the protein CASTASFGEQYF. This chain links TRBV6-6 with TRBJ2-7, with unresolved D. Trimming removed 7 bases at V and 6 bases at J, with 13 bases between. Germline V gene sequence: CDR1 MNHNY, CDR2 SVGAGI (reference sequence). CDR3 length: 12 residues.

The chain is built from TRBV11-3 and TRBJ1-6; D is uncertain. Germline V CDR1 and CDR2: SGHNT, YENEEA. V was cut by 0 bases and J by 8 bases, with 11 bases left in between. The CDR3 runs 15 residues. CDR3 residues: CASSLETGFYSPLHF. CDR3 bases: TGTGCCAGCAGCTTAGAAACCGGATTTTATTCACCCCTCCACTTT.

This clone was detected only a few times. This chain connects TRBV3-1 (or the pseudogene TRBV3-2) to TRBJ1-2; D perhaps matches TRBD1 (6 bases). Between the trimmed V and J ends, which lost 3 bases and 8 bases, there was a span of 13 bases. Per the germline V gene, CDR1 is LGHDT and CDR2 is YNNKEL (reference sequence). The CDR3 is made up of 13 amino acids. As DNA, the CDR3 is TGTGCCAGCAGCCACGGACAGTTGAGAGGCTACACCTTC. This sequence encodes CASSHGQLRGYTF.

This clone was recorded many times. The CDR3 DNA sequence: TGTGCCACCAGTGCTCCCGAGGATGGTGGAAACACCATATATTTT. Translating gives CATSAPEDGGNTIYF. The chain joins TRBV24-1 to TRBJ1-3; D unclear. Per germline, CDR1 KGHDR and CDR2 SFDVKD. This CDR3 region has 15 residues. V lost 5 bases and J lost 3, with 13 bases in between.

V is TRBV18 and J is TRBJ2-1; 8 bases are shared with TRBD2. Looked up from germline, CDR1 is KGHSH and CDR2 is LQKENI. The CDR3 sequence is 16 residues long. V lost 5 bases, J lost 0 bases, and 6 bases stayed unmatched. This CDR3 reads CASSVISGSSYNEQFF. The DNA for the CDR3 is TGTGCCAGCTCAGTGATCAGCGGGAGCTCCTACAATGAGCAGTTCTTC.

The rearrangement links TRBV27 to TRBJ2-3, with 8 bases fitting TRBD2. The CDR3 is 15 residues long. Germline V gene lookup returns CDR1 MNHEY and CDR2 SMNVEV (reference sequence). Trimming cost V 4 bases and J 3 bases; bases outside gene matches: 6. The CDR3 loop is CASSSGTRGTDTQYF. DNA of the CDR3: TGTGCCAGCAGTTCCGGGACTAGGGGTACAGATACGCAGTATTTT.

This clone was counted a single time. The gene calls are TRBV7-2 and TRBJ2-2; no clear D gene. The germline V gene has CDR1 SGHTA and CDR2 FQGNSA. V was pared by 3 bases and J by 3 bases, with 2 bases between. The CDR3 has 12 residues. CDR3 sequence reads: CASSFYTGELFF. DNA for the CDR3: TGTGCCAGCAGCTTTTACACCGGGGAGCTGTTTTTT.

The genes are TRBV28 and TRBJ1-5; D uncertain. The CDR3 extends over 13 amino acids. The V end lost 7 bases, the J end lost 1 base, and 8 bases lay between the germline ends. CDR1 is MDHEN and CDR2 is SYDVKM in the germline V gene. The CDR3 DNA reads as TGTGCCAGCAACACATACAGCAATCAGCCCCAGCATTTT. Amino acids: CASNTYSNQPQHF.

This sequence joins TRBV29-1 and TRBJ2-1; D perhaps matches TRBD1 (6 bases). The germline V gene encodes CDR1 SQVTM and CDR2 ANQGSEA. The V gene lost 7 bases and the J gene lost 4 bases, with 14 bases spanning the gap. The CDR3 is 13 residues long. The CDR3 sequence: CSGKGQLYNEQFF. DNA of the CDR3: TGCAGCGGTAAAGGACAGCTTTACAATGAGCAGTTCTTC.

This clone has more than one count but fewer than ten. This chain links TRBV7-3 with TRBJ2-3; D is perhaps TRBD1 or TRBD2 (5 bases each). This CDR3 region has 14 residues. V lost 0 bases, J lost 6 bases, and 10 bases lay in between. Germline assignment: CDR1 SGHTA and CDR2 FQGTGA. The CDR3 loop is CASSLTGRGDTQYF. In DNA form, the CDR3 reads TGTGCCAGCAGCTTAACGGGACGGGGCGATACGCAGTATTTT.

The chain couples TRBV6-5 to TRBJ2-7, with D unclear. CDR1 is MNHEY, CDR2 SVGAGI, per germline. With 6 bases removed from V and 7 bases from J, the gap between germline ends came to 19 bases. The CDR3 extends over 14 amino acids. CDR3 sequence reads: CASSDAFPTREQYF. In DNA form, the CDR3 reads TGTGCCAGCAGCGATGCTTTTCCAACTCGGGAGCAGTACTTC.

The V call is TRBV27, the J call TRBJ2-7; D perhaps matches TRBD1 (5 bases). The CDR3 totals 15 residues. Germline CDR1 is MNHEY and CDR2 is SMNVEV (reference sequence). V dropped 1 base and J dropped 0 bases, with 10 bases sitting between them. CDR3 protein: CASSLYAGPSYEQYF. CDR3 nucleotide sequence: TGTGCCAGCAGTTTATATGCAGGGCCCTCCTACGAGCAGTACTTC.

There are a few counts of this clone. The chain couples TRBV7-2 to TRBJ2-1; D unresolved. The CDR3 is made up of 15 amino acids. V lost 0 bases, J lost 0 bases, and 6 bases lay in between. Germline V lookup: CDR1 SGHTA, CDR2 FQGNSA. CDR3 sequence reads: CASSLASSSYNEQFF. Written as DNA, the CDR3 is TGTGCCAGCAGCTTAGCATCCAGCTCCTACAATGAGCAGTTCTTC. The full variable domain, rest sourced from reference TRBV7-2 and TRBJ2-1, is GAGVSQSPSNKVTEKGKDVELRCDPISGHTALYWYRQSLGQGLEFLIYFQGNSAPDKSGLPSDRFSAERTGGSVSTLTIQRTQQEDSAVYLCASSLASSSYNEQFFGPGTRLTVL.

The chain's CDR3 is CASSLGQTSNMNTEAFF. The CDR3 DNA sequence: TGCGCCAGCAGCTTGGGACAGACATCAAACATGAACACTGAAGCTTTCTTT. The chain links TRBV5-1 to TRBJ1-1, with D perhaps matching TRBD1 (5 bases). The germline gives CDR1 SGHRS, CDR2 YFSETQ. CDR3 length: 17 residues. V lost 0 bases to trimming and J lost 0 bases, with 15 bases between them.

The chain recombines TRBV27 with TRBJ2-7, with D tentatively TRBD1 (5 bases). Germline lookup yields CDR1 MNHEY and CDR2 SMNVEV (reference sequence). The V end was cut by 3 bases, the J end by 0 bases, with 18 bases between. This CDR3 spans 17 amino acids. DNA for the CDR3: TGTGCCAGCAGTTTTGGGGCAGGGCGACAAAGCTCCTACGAGCAGTACTTC. It yields the protein CASSFGAGRQSSYEQYF.

This chain links TRBV15 with TRBJ2-6, with D unresolved. Trimming removed 0 bases at V and 4 bases at J, with 7 bases between. In germline, CDR1 is LNHNV, CDR2 YYDKDF (reference sequence). The CDR3 is made up of 15 amino acids. The CDR3 spells CATSRDNSGANVLTF. The CDR3 bases are TGTGCCACCAGCAGAGACAACTCCGGGGCCAACGTCCTGACTTTC.

The gene calls are TRBV3-1 (or the pseudogene TRBV3-2) and TRBJ2-1; the D is unclear. Germline V gene data show CDR1 as LGHDT and CDR2 as YNNKEL (reference sequence). The CDR3 sequence is 12 residues long. V shed 2 bases and J shed 4 bases, with 3 bases lying between them. The CDR3 region is CASSQTYNEQFF. The CDR3 nucleotides read TGTGCCAGCAGCCAAACTTACAATGAGCAGTTCTTC.